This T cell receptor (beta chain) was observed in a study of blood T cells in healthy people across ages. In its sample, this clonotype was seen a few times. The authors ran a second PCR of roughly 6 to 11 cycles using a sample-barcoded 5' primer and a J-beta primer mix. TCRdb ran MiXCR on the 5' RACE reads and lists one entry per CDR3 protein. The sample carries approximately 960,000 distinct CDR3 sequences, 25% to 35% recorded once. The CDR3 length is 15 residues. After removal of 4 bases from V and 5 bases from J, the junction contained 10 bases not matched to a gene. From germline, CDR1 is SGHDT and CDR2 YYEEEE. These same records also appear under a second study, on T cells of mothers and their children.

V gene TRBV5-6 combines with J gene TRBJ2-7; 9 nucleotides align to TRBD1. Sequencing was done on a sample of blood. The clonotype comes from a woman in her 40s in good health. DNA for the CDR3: TGTGCCAGCAGCGTCCCGGGACAGGGTAGACACGAGCAGTACTTC. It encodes CASSVPGQGRHEQYF.